The clone carrying this TCR beta chain was observed a single time. Within the sample, other DNA sequences also encode this same CDR3. In the study's own analysis: Estimates of nucleated cell counts were drawn from the amplification of reference gene primers. Sequenced by immunoSEQ multiplex PCR; TCRdb stores in-frame clones only, minus some. That table furnishes V, J and clone size, whereas the DNA furnished D and trimming. The sample has about 68,000 clones; approximately 93% are singletons. The data were taken from a study of blood T cell repertoires in COVID-19. Trimming took 5 bases from V and 5 from J, leaving 10 bases between them. Germline CDR1 MNHEY, CDR2 SMNVEV (reference sequence). The CDR3 totals 13 residues.

The sample was peripheral blood. V and J are TRBV27 and TRBJ2-1; D uncertain. This receptor was taken from a man in his forties or fifties with COVID-19, enrolled during active disease. The CDR3 protein is CASSPTVNNEQFF. The CDR3 DNA reads as TGTGCCAGCAGTCCGACTGTAAACAATGAGCAGTTCTTC.